This T cell receptor (beta chain) was captured by sequencing in a study of glioma-infiltrating T cells after dendritic cell vaccination. The CDR3 contains 17 residues. Germline V gene sequence: CDR1 SGHTA, CDR2 FQGNSA. J lost 1 base, V lost 1 base, and 6 bases had no gene match. The time point: after dendritic cell vaccination, including at tumor progression/relapse. All glioblastoma patients lacked an isocitrate dehydrogenase mutation. The immunoSEQ assay amplified TCRB CDR3 from up to roughly 2 ug DNA. Repertoires were generated with immunoSEQ multiplex PCR, while TCRdb's copy carries only in-frame clones and drops some. Here the sample spans over 65,000 clones, roughly 85% being singletons.

The starting material was blood, obtained after dendritic cell vaccination. This clonotype originated in a human donor with glioblastoma. This sequence joins TRBV7-2 and TRBJ2-1; TRBD2 matches 8 bases. As DNA, the CDR3 is TGTGCCAGCAGCTTAGAAACCGGGGGGGCTTCCTACAATGAGCAGTTCTTC. Amino acid sequence: CASSLETGGASYNEQFF.